This is a list of T cell receptor beta chains from one sample in a study of blood T cell repertoires in COVID-19. Data came from immunoSEQ multiplex PCR; TCRdb stores just in-frame clones and leaves some out. Among roughly 200,000 clones listed, around four fifths were seen once. Sequencing input: peripheral blood. The receptors were gathered from a man aged 35-49 years with active or convalescent COVID-19. CDR3s include the opening cysteine and the closing phenylalanine or tryptophan. D genes are given only for firm matches. Expanded clones get a size class; other rows say once, few or many, or leave the size out.

size,J,length,V,D,DNA,CDR3
-,TRBJ2-5,14,TRBV30,TRBD2,TGTGCCTGGATTACTAGCGGAACTCAAGAGACCCAGTACTTC,CAWITSGTQETQYF
few,TRBJ2-7,15,TRBV6-5,TRBD1,TGTGCCAGCAGACCAAGACAGGGATCTCTGAGGGAGCAGTACTTC,CASRPRQGSLREQYF
-,TRBJ2-1,11,TRBV20-1,TRBD2,TGCAGTGCTCTTGGACTAGCGGCCGGGATCTTC,CSALGLAAGIF
-,TRBJ2-1,15,TRBV5-4,-,TGTGCCAGCAGCTTGAACCTGGGGGCCTTTAATGAGCAGTTCTTC,CASSLNLGAFNEQFF
-,TRBJ1-4,14,TRBV6-5,-,TGTGCCAGCAGTCCGGGACAACCGCCAGAAAAACTGTTTTTT,CASSPGQPPEKLFF
few,TRBJ1-6,14,TRBV11-1,TRBD1,TGTGCCAGCAGCTTACAGGGGGTGAATTCACCCCTCCACTTT,CASSLQGVNSPLHF
-,TRBJ2-3,17,TRBV6-1,-,TGTGCCAGCAGTGAAGACAGGGGTGGACTACCCACAGATACGCAGTATTTT,CASSEDRGGLPTDTQYF
-,TRBJ2-1,16,TRBV25-1,TRBD1,TGTGCCAGCAGTGGGCGGGCTGACAGGGGTCGGAATGAGCAGTTCTTC,CASSGRADRGRNEQFF
-,TRBJ1-3,15,TRBV19,-,TGTGCCAGTAGTATGGGAGGGGGAAGAAGGAACACCATATATTTT,CASSMGGGRRNTIYF
-,TRBJ2-5,15,TRBV24-1,-,TGTGCCACCAGTGATTTAAGACCGTCCGGGGAGACCCAGTACTTC,CATSDLRPSGETQYF
once,TRBJ1-2,15,TRBV4-3,-,TGCGCCAGCAGCCAAGATACGAGTCAGCCCGGGGTCTACACCTTC,CASSQDTSQPGVYTF
-,TRBJ2-7,14,TRBV28,TRBD2,TGTGCCAGCAGCACCCGGGGGGGGGCCTTAGGGCAGTACTTC,CASSTRGGALGQYF
-,TRBJ1-1,12,TRBV28,-,TGTGCCAGCAGTGAGAGGAACACTGAAGCTTTCTTT,CASSERNTEAFF
-,TRBJ1-6,17,TRBV5-5,TRBD1,TGTGCCAGCAGCTTTAATAAAGGGACAGTCTATAATTCACCCCTCCACTTT,CASSFNKGTVYNSPLHF
-,TRBJ1-2,17,TRBV15,-,TGTGCCACCAGCAGAGGCCCCCGGGACACCTTATCCTATGGCTACACCTTC,CATSRGPRDTLSYGYTF
few,TRBJ1-2,11,TRBV6-2/TRBV6-3,-,TGTGCCAGCAGTTATAGCTATGGCTACACCTTC,CASSYSYGYTF
-,TRBJ1-5,13,TRBV2,-,TGTGCCAGCAAACGGGATCTGAATCAGCCCCAGCATTTT,CASKRDLNQPQHF
-,TRBJ2-2,16,TRBV2,-,TGTGCCAGCAGTGACCGGTCCCAAGGGGCAGCCGGGGAGCTGTTTTTT,CASSDRSQGAAGELFF
-,TRBJ2-2,15,TRBV10-3,TRBD2,TGTGCCATCAGCCCCGGGGGGGGCGCTGCCGGGGAGCTGTTTTTT,CAISPGGGAAGELFF
-,TRBJ1-6,17,TRBV4-3,-,TGCGCCAGCAGCCAAGTTGGGTCCCCAGGGAAACGATCACCCCTCCACTTT,CASSQVGSPGKRSPLHF
-,TRBJ1-1,13,TRBV5-4,-,TGTGCCAGCAGCTTGGGCTTAAGGGGGGAAGCTTTCTTT,CASSLGLRGEAFF
-,TRBJ2-7,13,TRBV19,TRBD1,TGTGCCAGTAGTAAACAGGGGTCCTACGAGCAGTACTTC,CASSKQGSYEQYF
-,TRBJ1-6,14,TRBV30,-,TGTGCCTGGTCCCCGGGTTACTATAATTCACCCCTCCACTTT,CAWSPGYYNSPLHF
-,TRBJ1-6,16,TRBV27,TRBD1,TGTGCCAGCAGCCAAATGACAGGGGTCTATAATTCACCCCTCCACTTT,CASSQMTGVYNSPLHF
-,TRBJ1-1,14,TRBV19,TRBD1,TGTGCCAGTAGTGTAACAGGGGCGAACACTGAAGCTTTCTTT,CASSVTGANTEAFF
-,TRBJ1-1,12,TRBV5-1,-,TGCGCCAGCAGCTTAATCGGGAGAGAAGCTTTCTTT,CASSLIGREAFF
once,TRBJ1-5,15,TRBV6-5,TRBD1,TGTGCCAGCAAAGCAGGGACAGACTATCATCAGCCCCAGCATTTT,CASKAGTDYHQPQHF
-,TRBJ2-7,16,TRBV5-4,TRBD1,TGTGCCAGCAGCTTGGGGTCGACAGGGGCCTCCTACGAGCAGTACTTC,CASSLGSTGASYEQYF
-,TRBJ1-2,12,TRBV4-1,-,TGCGCCAGCAGGGGAGGGAAGCGTGGCTACACCTTC,CASRGGKRGYTF
-,TRBJ1-5,15,TRBV2,-,TGTGCCAGCAGTGATTGGGGGGAGGTTTATCAGCCCCAGCATTTT,CASSDWGEVYQPQHF
-,TRBJ2-2,17,TRBV28,TRBD1,TGTGCCAGCAGATCCCCTCGAGGGACAGGGGGTACCGGGGAGCTGTTTTTT,CASRSPRGTGGTGELFF
-,TRBJ2-3,13,TRBV7-3,-,TGTGCCAGCAGCCAGACTTCTGCAGATACGCAGTATTTT,CASSQTSADTQYF
-,TRBJ2-3,16,TRBV6-2/TRBV6-3,TRBD2,TGTGCCAGCAGTTACTCAGGGACTAGCCACTCAGATACGCAGTATTTT,CASSYSGTSHSDTQYF
-,TRBJ2-3,16,TRBV5-1,TRBD1,TGCGCCAGCAACCTCGGTGGGGGACAGGTCACAGATACGCAGTATTTT,CASNLGGGQVTDTQYF
-,TRBJ2-1,18,TRBV14,TRBD2,TGTGCCAGCAGCCCCCCGCCTGGGCGGGGGTTCTCCTACAATGAGCAGTTCTTC,CASSPPPGRGFSYNEQFF
-,TRBJ1-5,15,TRBV6-2/TRBV6-3,-,TGTGCCAGCAGCCCCGGGTGGGGGGGCAATCAGCCCCAGCATTTT,CASSPGWGGNQPQHF
-,TRBJ1-1,15,TRBV5-1,TRBD1,TGCGCCAGCAGCTCACAGGGGTCTACGAACACTGAAGCTTTCTTT,CASSSQGSTNTEAFF
once,TRBJ2-7,13,TRBV6-5,-,TGTGCCAGCAGTCCGGGACAATTCTACGAGCAGTACTTC,CASSPGQFYEQYF
-,TRBJ2-1,13,TRBV27,-,TGTGCCAGCAGTCCCGGACAGTACAATGAGCAGTTCTTC,CASSPGQYNEQFF
-,TRBJ2-2,16,TRBV11-3,TRBD2,TGTGCCAGCAGGATTTTACTAGCGGGAGTGGACGGGGAGCTGTTTTTT,CASRILLAGVDGELFF
-,TRBJ1-2,14,TRBV5-4,-,TGTGCCAGCAGCCCGACAGAGTCCCGTTATGGCTACACCTTC,CASSPTESRYGYTF
-,TRBJ2-7,15,TRBV3-1/TRBV3-2,-,TGTGCCAGCAGCCAAATGGAGGGGGCTTACTACGAGCAGTACTTC,CASSQMEGAYYEQYF
once,TRBJ1-1,14,TRBV18,TRBD1,TGTGCCAGCTCATCGACAGGGGGTGTGGGTGAAGCTTTCTTT,CASSSTGGVGEAFF
-,TRBJ1-1,14,TRBV5-6,TRBD1,TGTGCCAGCAGCGCAAGGGGGCTGAACACTGAAGCTTTCTTT,CASSARGLNTEAFF
-,TRBJ2-6,17,TRBV30,-,TGTGCCTGGAGTATCAGGGCTCCCATCTCTGGGGCCAACGTCCTGACTTTC,CAWSIRAPISGANVLTF
-,TRBJ2-6,18,TRBV7-3,TRBD1,TGTGCCAGCAGCTCTCGGACAGGGGATGGCTCTGGGGCCAACGTCCTGACTTTC,CASSSRTGDGSGANVLTF
-,TRBJ2-4,14,TRBV27,TRBD2,TGTGCCAGCTGGACTAGCGGGACCAAAAACATTCAGTACTTC,CASWTSGTKNIQYF
many,TRBJ1-2,14,TRBV6-5,TRBD1,TGTGCCAGCGGACCCAGGGGGAGCACCTATGGCTACACCTTC,CASGPRGSTYGYTF
once,TRBJ1-6,15,TRBV18,-,TGTGCCAGCTCACAACGGACAGAGCAGGGTTCACCCCTCCACTTT,CASSQRTEQGSPLHF
-,TRBJ1-5,12,TRBV6-4,-,TGTGCCAGCAGTGACCCTTCGTGGCCCCAGCATTTT,CASSDPSWPQHF
-,TRBJ1-2,16,TRBV7-8,-,TGTGCCAGCAGCCGAGGTGGGGGGGCTTTGGTCTATGGCTACACCTTC,CASSRGGGALVYGYTF
-,TRBJ1-1,16,TRBV4-2,TRBD1,TGTGCCAGCAGCCAAGATGCGGGACAGATGAACACTGAAGCTTTCTTT,CASSQDAGQMNTEAFF
few,TRBJ1-2,17,TRBV5-1,TRBD1,TGCGCCAGCAGCGAGGGACTTCGGTTGACAGGGCCCTATGGCTACACCTTC,CASSEGLRLTGPYGYTF